This TCR beta chain is from a study of technical replicates of blood from a few donors. TCRdb's table, derived via immunoSEQ multiplex PCR, lists solely in-frame clones and lacks some. The data show around 92,000 clones, about 95% seen once. Trimming cost V 4 bases and J 0 bases; bases outside gene matches: 8. The V gene's germline CDR1 is SGHRS and CDR2 YFSETQ. CDR3 length equals 18 residues. The chain combines TRBV5-1 with TRBJ2-6; 9 nucleotides agree with TRBD1. The sequenced material came from T cells isolated from PBMCs. This receptor was identified in a human donor in good health. The CDR3 is CASSQGQGSDSGANVLTF. The CDR3 DNA reads as TGCGCCAGCAGCCAGGGACAGGGTTCAGACTCTGGGGCCAACGTCCTGACTTTC. The full variable domain, with the rest looked up from reference TRBV5-1 and TRBJ2-6, is KAGVTQTPRYLIKTRGQQVTLSCSPISGHRSVSWYQQTPGQGLQFLFEYFSETQRNKGNFPGRFSGRQFSNSRSEMNVSTLELGDSALYLCASSQGQGSDSGANVLTFGAGSRLTVL.